This section outlines one T cell receptor (beta chain) sequence together with its context. The protocol was immunoSEQ multiplex PCR, while the TCRdb copy is restricted to in-frame clones and leaves out a portion. Of 150,000 to 160,000 clones listed, around 96% are singletons. This sample was taken from a study of control samples from healthy donors and cancer patients. The sequenced sample consisted of blood. This TCR came from a middle-aged man in good health.

CDR3 sequence reads: CASSSTGPYGYTF. For the CDR3, the DNA is TGTGCCAGCAGCTCGACAGGACCTTATGGCTACACCTTC. V gene TRBV7-9 combines with J gene TRBJ1-2; a possible D gene is TRBD1 (6 bases). CDR1 SEHNR and CDR2 FQNEAQ come from the germline V gene (reference sequence). The length of the CDR3 is 13 residues. Trimming took 4 bases from V and 5 from J, leaving 11 bases between them.